Listed below are T cell receptor beta chains from one sample, sequenced in a study of CD8 T cells in Susac syndrome. Via MiXCR, TCRdb re-called the immunoSEQ multiplex PCR reads, giving one row per CDR3 protein. The sample shows about 200,000 distinct CDR3 sequences, about 90% of them seen only once. Sequencing was done on a sample of CD8+ T cells from PBMCs. Every receptor here comes from a human donor with multiple sclerosis. The CDR3 runs from the conserved cysteine through the conserved F or W. The D gene is left open where the match is weak. Clone size appears in some rows only: once, few, many, or a class for an expanded clone.

. | TRBJ1-1 | TRBV4-3 | . | TGCGCCAGCAGCCAAGACACAGGTTATGAAGCTTTCTTT | CASSQDTGYEAFF
. | TRBJ2-3 | TRBV9 | . | TGTGCCAGCAGCGCTCAGACCCGTTCCTTCACAGATACGCAGTATTTT | CASSAQTRSFTDTQYF
. | TRBJ1-1 | TRBV4-3 | . | TGCGCCAGCAGCCAAGAGTCACCCACCTTCCTCACTGAAGCTTTCTTT | CASSQESPTFLTEAFF
. | TRBJ2-7 | TRBV5-5 | . | TGTGCCAGCAGCTTTGGGGAGCTGGGCTACGAGCAGTACTTC | CASSFGELGYEQYF
once | TRBJ2-7 | TRBV2 | TRBD1 | TGTGCCAGCGCCGGGACAGGGTACTCCTACGAGCAGTACTTC | CASAGTGYSYEQYF
. | TRBJ2-5 | TRBV2 | TRBD2 | TGTGCCGCAGCCGACCGACTAGCGGGGGGTCCGAGGGAGACCCAGTACTTC | CAAADRLAGGPRETQYF
. | TRBJ2-4 | TRBV9 | . | TGTGCCAGCAGCGCAGGTGGAATCGACATTCAGTACTTC | CASSAGGIDIQYF
. | TRBJ2-1 | TRBV20-1 | . | TGCAGTGCTCCCCTGGCGGGGGCACAGTTCTTC | CSAPLAGAQFF
. | TRBJ1-4 | TRBV6-5 | . | TGTGCCAGCAGACCCGGGACGGGGAATGAAAAACTGTTTTTT | CASRPGTGNEKLFF
few | TRBJ2-7 | TRBV6-6 | TRBD1 | TGTGCCAGCAGACTGGGACAGGGGTACGACGAGCAGTACTTC | CASRLGQGYDEQYF
once | TRBJ2-6 | TRBV6-2/TRBV6-3 | TRBD2 | TGTGCCAGCAGTTACCCCCCCAGCGGGATAAGTCCACGGGCCAACGTCCTGACTTTC | CASSYPPSGISPRANVLTF
. | TRBJ1-4 | TRBV12-3/TRBV12-4 | . | TGTGCCTCCTCGGACCGGCGGGTTGAAAAACTGTTTTTT | CASSDRRVEKLFF
. | TRBJ2-6 | TRBV13 | . | TGTGCCAGCAGCGAGCAGGGTAAGGGGGCCAACGTCCTGACTTTC | CASSEQGKGANVLTF
. | TRBJ1-1 | TRBV29-1 | TRBD1 | TGCAGCGTTGAGGGACAGGTGGATGAAGCTTTCTTT | CSVEGQVDEAFF
. | TRBJ1-5 | TRBV12-3/TRBV12-4 | . | TGTGCCAGCAGTTTATTGGAGGGGAGCAATCAGCCCCAGCATTTT | CASSLLEGSNQPQHF
. | TRBJ1-1 | TRBV19 | . | TGTGCCAGTAGAGACAGGACTGAAGCTTTCTTT | CASRDRTEAFF
. | TRBJ2-5 | TRBV11-2 | TRBD2 | TGTGCCAGCAGCTTTATGACTAGCGGGAAGGAGACCCAGTACTTC | CASSFMTSGKETQYF
. | TRBJ2-2 | TRBV30 | . | TGTGCCTCGGTGCTGGCCGGGGGGCTGTTTTTT | CASVLAGGLFF
. | TRBJ2-3 | TRBV27 | TRBD1 | TGTGCCAGCAGTTGGACAGGGACGGCAGATACGCAGTATTTT | CASSWTGTADTQYF
. | TRBJ2-1 | TRBV4-1 | TRBD2 | TGCGCCAGCAGCCGAACCCTTAGCGGGAGGGCCTACAATGAGCAGTTCTTC | CASSRTLSGRAYNEQFF
. | TRBJ1-2 | TRBV5-4 | . | TGTGCCAGCAGCTTGGGAGGGATAAAGGGCTATGGCTACACCTTC | CASSLGGIKGYGYTF
few | TRBJ1-2 | TRBV9 | TRBD1 | TGTGCCAGCAGCCAAACAGGGGCTAACTATGGCTACACCTTC | CASSQTGANYGYTF
. | TRBJ1-2 | TRBV4-3 | . | TGCGCCAGCAGCCAAGTACAGGTCTCCTATGGCTACACCTTC | CASSQVQVSYGYTF
. | TRBJ1-2 | TRBV12-3/TRBV12-4 | . | TGTGCCAGCAGTTTTAACCATAACTATGGCTACACCTTC | CASSFNHNYGYTF
. | TRBJ2-7 | TRBV6-5 | TRBD1 | TGTGCCAGCAGTTACGGGGGGACAGGGGACCACCTCCGACCCTCCTACGAGCAGTACTTC | CASSYGGTGDHLRPSYEQYF
. | TRBJ2-3 | TRBV19 | . | TGTGCCAGTAGCACCTTAAGCCGGATTGCGGGGGATACGCAGTATTTT | CASSTLSRIAGDTQYF
. | TRBJ2-7 | TRBV20-1 | . | TGCAGTGCTAGAGGACCGGGAGAAAGAATGGCCTACGAGCAGTACTTC | CSARGPGERMAYEQYF
. | TRBJ1-2 | TRBV12-3/TRBV12-4 | . | TGTGCCAGCAGTTCGTCTGGGGAGTATGGCTACACCTTC | CASSSSGEYGYTF
once | TRBJ1-1 | TRBV5-6 | . | TGTGCCAGCAGTCCCTTGGAGGGGGGGGATTTCTTT | CASSPLEGGDFF
. | TRBJ2-3 | TRBV13 | TRBD2 | TGTGCCAGCAGCTTAGGAGGAGTAGCGGGGTTAGGAGATACGCAGTATTTT | CASSLGGVAGLGDTQYF
. | TRBJ2-1 | TRBV7-8 | . | TGTGCCAGCAGCTTCCAGTTGGGGCTCGTCTCCGTTCGGGATGAGCAGTTCTTC | CASSFQLGLVSVRDEQFF
. | TRBJ2-7 | TRBV3-1 | TRBD2 | TGTGCCAGCAGCCTAGCGGGCCTCTCCTACGAGCAGTACTTC | CASSLAGLSYEQYF
. | TRBJ2-3 | TRBV27 | . | TGTGCCAGCAGTCCAGCCCCCTTGGGGGGAGATACGCAGTATTTT | CASSPAPLGGDTQYF
few | TRBJ2-7 | TRBV13 | TRBD2 | TGTGCCAGCTCTGGGGAGGGAGCGGTCGAGCAGTACTTC | CASSGEGAVEQYF
. | TRBJ1-2 | TRBV29-1 | . | TGCAGCGTTGAACCCCTATACGAGTATGGCTACACCTTC | CSVEPLYEYGYTF
. | TRBJ2-2 | TRBV4-2 | . | TGTGCCAGCAGCCAAGTCCCCGGGACAAACACCGGGGAGCTGTTTTTT | CASSQVPGTNTGELFF
once | TRBJ1-2 | TRBV12-5 | . | TGTGCTAGTGGTTTATGGGGGACCAACTCCTATGGCTACACCTTC | CASGLWGTNSYGYTF
. | TRBJ1-3 | TRBV5-6 | TRBD1 | TGTGCCAGCAGCTTCCAGGGGGCTGGAAACACCATATATTTT | CASSFQGAGNTIYF
. | TRBJ1-2 | TRBV5-6 | TRBD1 | TGTGCCAGCAGCTTGGCCTGGACAGGGGACTATGGCTACACCTTC | CASSLAWTGDYGYTF
. | TRBJ2-2 | TRBV3-1 | . | TGTGCCAGCAGCCAAGATCGGCAAGGCGGGACAGTTATAGGGGAGCTGTTTTTT | CASSQDRQGGTVIGELFF
. | TRBJ2-1 | TRBV9 | TRBD2 | TGTGCCAGCAGCGTAGCTGGGTCGGGAGGGCTAGGGGGGGAGCAGTTCTTC | CASSVAGSGGLGGEQFF
. | TRBJ2-3 | TRBV4-3 | TRBD2 | TGCGCCAGCAGCCAAGTCTTTCTAGCGGGAGGGACCACAGATACGCAGTATTTT | CASSQVFLAGGTTDTQYF
. | TRBJ2-1 | TRBV11-1 | . | TGTGCCAGCAGCTTTGGAAGGACCATGAGCGGCACAGACTACAATGAGCAGTTCTTC | CASSFGRTMSGTDYNEQFF
. | TRBJ2-7 | TRBV4-1 | . | TGCGCCAGCAGCTTCGGGAGCCAGGGAGGCTACGAGCAGTACTTC | CASSFGSQGGYEQYF
. | TRBJ1-1 | TRBV19 | . | TGTGCCAGTAGGGCGACACTGAACACTGAAGCTTTCTTT | CASRATLNTEAFF
. | TRBJ1-1 | TRBV29-1 | . | TGCAGCGCTCTGGAAGGGAACACTGAAGCTTTCTTT | CSALEGNTEAFF